This T cell receptor beta chain was identified in a study of beta chain features in type 1 diabetes. The trim removed 3 bases at V and 4 bases at J, leaving 0 bases unmatched. Germline V gives CDR1 LGHNA, CDR2 YNFKEQ. The CDR3 spans 13 residues. Findings and caveats of the study: For patients and controls alike, PCR might favor shorter templates to the same degree. A closer apparent resemblance between naive, central memory and Treg TCRB repertoires was seen in patients than in healthy donors.

Isolated RNA was reverse transcribed in full, so expressed TCRB transcripts were sequenced. Reads from naive, central memory and regulatory T cell samples averaged approximately 3.4 million. Assay used: immunoSEQ multiplex PCR; TCRdb lists only in-frame clones, some missing. Found here are fewer than 900,000 clones, 15% to 20% of them singletons; the top ten hold about 0.025%. This clone was found a few times. Its antigen is not known. Sequenced sample: naive CD4+ T cells from blood. The origin of this receptor is a young woman in good health. V is TRBV4-2 and J is TRBJ2-5; 9 bases match TRBD2. The CDR3 DNA sequence: TGTGCCAGCAGCCAGGGACTAGCAGAGACCCAGTACTTC. Translating gives CASSQGLAETQYF.